The sequence of this TCR beta chain was determined in a study of Graves' ophthalmopathy and Graves' hyperthyroidism. The V gene's germline CDR1 is LGHNA and CDR2 YSLEER. The V gene lost 1 base and the J gene lost 3 bases, with 15 bases spanning the gap. The CDR3 runs to 16 residues. RNA transcripts provided the template for amplifying TCR beta CDR3 regions. RT-PCR with HTBI primers came first, then second-round multiplex PCR. MiXCR was run by TCRdb on the multiplex PCR reads, yielding one entry per CDR3 protein. The sample yields 500,000 to 800,000 distinct CDR3 sequences, about 41% seen once. Sequenced input: peripheral blood. The rearrangement uses TRBV4-3 and TRBJ1-1, with a weak D call TRBD1 (6 bases). The sequence came from an adult man with Graves' ophthalmopathy. This chain's CDR3 is CASSQVNRASHTEAFF. The CDR3, as DNA: TGCGCCAGCAGCCAAGTTAACAGGGCTTCTCACACTGAAGCTTTCTTT.